These 5 T cell receptor beta chains came from one sample sequenced in a study of blood T cell repertoires in COVID-19. Data came from immunoSEQ multiplex PCR; TCRdb stores just in-frame clones and leaves some out. The sample records 250,000 to 400,000 clones, about 85% being singletons. Material: PBMCs or T cells enriched from blood (not recorded which). All receptors come from a woman in her 30s who had been exposed to COVID-19.

This chain uses TRBV27 with TRBJ2-3, with TRBD2 matching 11 bases. CDR1 and CDR2 from the germline V gene are MNHEY and SMNVEV (reference sequence). The CDR3 runs to 14 residues. Losses at the gene ends were 7 bases for V and 7 bases for J; bases not matched to a gene: 7. CDR3 amino acids: CASTLPSGRNTQYF. CDR3 coding DNA: TGTGCCAGCACCCTCCCTAGCGGGAGGAATACGCAGTATTTT.

This chain connects TRBV19 to TRBJ2-1; 9 positions agree with TRBD2. This CDR3 spans 13 amino acids. Trimming took 3 bases from V and 12 from J; bases not matched to a gene: 6. CDR1 is LNHDA and CDR2 is SQIVND in the germline V gene (reference sequence). In nucleotides, the CDR3 is TGTGCCAGTAGTATGTCGACTAGCGGAACGCAGTTCTTC. Amino acids: CASSMSTSGTQFF.

In its sample, this clone was seen once. J is TRBJ1-6 and V is TRBV7-9; D gene unclear. In germline, CDR1 is SEHNR, CDR2 FQNEAQ (reference sequence). Trimming left V 1 base short and J 3 bases short, with 10 bases between. The CDR3 sequence is 16 residues long. CDR3 protein: CASSLESMIYNSPLHF. The CDR3 DNA sequence: TGTGCCAGCAGCTTAGAGTCTATGATCTATAATTCACCCCTCCACTTT.

The chain links TRBV3-1 (or the pseudogene TRBV3-2) to TRBJ2-5; D is perhaps TRBD2 (5 bases). The CDR3 runs to 14 residues. Per germline, CDR1 LGHDT and CDR2 YNNKEL (reference sequence). Trimming cost V 0 bases and J 5 bases, with 10 bases left between them. The CDR3 sequence: CASSQDMAGETQYF. The CDR3 DNA reads TGTGCCAGCAGCCAAGATATGGCGGGCGAGACCCAGTACTTC.

This chain joins TRBV6-2 or TRBV6-3 and TRBJ2-7; a weak D match, TRBD1 (5 bases). Germline V gene sequence: CDR1 MNHEY, CDR2 SVGEGT. The CDR3 consists of 13 residues. V lost 2 bases to trimming and J lost 6 bases, with 11 bases between them. The CDR3 reads CASSYATEREQYF. The CDR3 DNA reads TGTGCCAGCAGTTACGCGACAGAACGCGAGCAGTACTTC.